The clone carrying this TCR beta chain was recorded a few times. Germline CDR1 SGHAT, CDR2 FQNNGV. V shed 4 bases and J shed 6 bases, with 16 bases lying between them. This CDR3 comprises 15 residues. This sample was taken from a study of T-cell reconstitution after alpha-beta-depleted transplantation in children. Unique molecular identifiers were built into the TCRbeta library. TCRdb reprocessed the PCR reads via MiXCR and lists one record per CDR3 protein. The sample has 500,000 to 600,000 distinct CDR3 sequences; about 18% are singletons. This chain links TRBV11-2 with TRBJ2-1; possibly TRBD2 for D (6 bases). The origin of this receptor is a human donor who donated a stem cell graft to a child with acute lymphoblastic leukemia. Sequencing used PBMCs from the stem cell graft donor, obtained from the stem cell graft. The CDR3 loop is CASSSLGGLPNEQFF. Written as DNA, the CDR3 is TGTGCCAGCAGCTCCCTGGGAGGCCTACCCAATGAGCAGTTCTTC.